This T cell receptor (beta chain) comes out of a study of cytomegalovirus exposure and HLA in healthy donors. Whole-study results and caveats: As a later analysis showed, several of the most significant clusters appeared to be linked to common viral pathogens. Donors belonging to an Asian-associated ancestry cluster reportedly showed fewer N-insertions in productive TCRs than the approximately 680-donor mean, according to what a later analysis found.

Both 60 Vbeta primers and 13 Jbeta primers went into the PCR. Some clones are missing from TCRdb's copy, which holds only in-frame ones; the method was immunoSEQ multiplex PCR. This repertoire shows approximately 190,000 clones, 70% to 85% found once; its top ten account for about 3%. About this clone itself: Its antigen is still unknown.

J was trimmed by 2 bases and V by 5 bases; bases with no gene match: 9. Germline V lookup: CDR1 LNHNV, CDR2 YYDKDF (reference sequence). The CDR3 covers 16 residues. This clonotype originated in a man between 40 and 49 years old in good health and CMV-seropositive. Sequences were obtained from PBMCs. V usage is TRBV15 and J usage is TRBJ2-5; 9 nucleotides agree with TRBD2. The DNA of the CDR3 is TGTGCCACCAGCTCGGGGGCGGGGGGGATACAAGAGACCCAGTACTTC. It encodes CATSSGAGGIQETQYF.